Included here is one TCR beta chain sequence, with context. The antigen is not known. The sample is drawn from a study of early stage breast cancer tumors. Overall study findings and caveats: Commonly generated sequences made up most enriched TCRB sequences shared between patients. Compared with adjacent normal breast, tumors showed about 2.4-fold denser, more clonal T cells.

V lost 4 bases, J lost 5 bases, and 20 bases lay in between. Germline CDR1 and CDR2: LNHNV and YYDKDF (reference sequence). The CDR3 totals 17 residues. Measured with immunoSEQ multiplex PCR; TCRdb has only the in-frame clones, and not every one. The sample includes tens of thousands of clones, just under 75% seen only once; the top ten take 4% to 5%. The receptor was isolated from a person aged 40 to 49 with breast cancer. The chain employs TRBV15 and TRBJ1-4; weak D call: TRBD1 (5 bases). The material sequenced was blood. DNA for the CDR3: TGTGCCACCAGCAACCCTTTGGGACCCAACCGGAATGAAAAACTGTTTTTT. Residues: CATSNPLGPNRNEKLFF. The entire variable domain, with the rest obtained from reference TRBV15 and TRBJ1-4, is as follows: DAMVIQNPRYQVTQFGKPVTLSCSQTLNHNVMYWYQQKSSQAPKLLFHYYDKDFNNEADTPDNFQSRRPNTSFCFLDIRSPGLGDTAMYLCATSNPLGPNRNEKLFFGSGTQLSVL.